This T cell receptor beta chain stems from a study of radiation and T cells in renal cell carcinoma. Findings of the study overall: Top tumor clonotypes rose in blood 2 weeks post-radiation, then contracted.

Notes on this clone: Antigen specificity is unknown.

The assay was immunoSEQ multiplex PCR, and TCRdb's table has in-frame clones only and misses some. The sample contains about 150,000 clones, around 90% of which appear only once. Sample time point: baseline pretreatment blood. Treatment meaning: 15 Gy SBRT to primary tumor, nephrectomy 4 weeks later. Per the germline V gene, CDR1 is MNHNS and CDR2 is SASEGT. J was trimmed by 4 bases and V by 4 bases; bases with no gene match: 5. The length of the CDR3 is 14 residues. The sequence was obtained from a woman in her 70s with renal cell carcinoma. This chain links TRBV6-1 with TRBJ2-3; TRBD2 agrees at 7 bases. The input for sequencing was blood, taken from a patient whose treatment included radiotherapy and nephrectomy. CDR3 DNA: TGTGCCAGCAGTGGGACTAGAGCAGCAGATACGCAGTATTTT. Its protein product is CASSGTRAADTQYF.